The rows below give T cell receptor beta chains drawn from one sample of a study of identifying expanded T cells in peripheral blood. Generated by immunoSEQ multiplex PCR, the TCRdb table keeps only in-frame clones and is missing some. The repertoire has about 50,000 clones, about 80% of them found once; the top ten carry approximately 15%. The material sequenced was blood. These receptor sequences come from a person aged 18 to 70 in good health. Each CDR3 is given with its conserved first and last residue. Fields, in order: D gene, J gene, V gene, CDR3 protein. D genes are given only for firm matches.

d_gene: -; j_gene: TRBJ2-1; v_gene: TRBV5-1; CDR3aa: CASSLPGYNEQFF
d_gene: -; j_gene: TRBJ1-5; v_gene: TRBV5-6; CDR3aa: CASSSRSGGNQPQHF
d_gene: -; j_gene: TRBJ2-3; v_gene: TRBV29-1; CDR3aa: CSASTSLGDTQYF
d_gene: -; j_gene: TRBJ2-2; v_gene: TRBV7-2; CDR3aa: CASSLYSRGDGELFF
d_gene: -; j_gene: TRBJ2-5; v_gene: TRBV5-4; CDR3aa: CASSFRGDYQETQYF
d_gene: TRBD1; j_gene: TRBJ2-1; v_gene: TRBV6-6; CDR3aa: CASRGSGTGSYNEQFF
d_gene: TRBD2; j_gene: TRBJ2-1; v_gene: TRBV5-1; CDR3aa: CASSLQTSGDYNEQFF
d_gene: TRBD2; j_gene: TRBJ2-1; v_gene: TRBV11-2; CDR3aa: CASSFSPGGDYNEQFF
d_gene: -; j_gene: TRBJ1-1; v_gene: TRBV19; CDR3aa: CASSLVGLNTEAFF
d_gene: -; j_gene: TRBJ2-2; v_gene: TRBV7-3; CDR3aa: CASSLRATNPGELFF
d_gene: TRBD2; j_gene: TRBJ2-7; v_gene: TRBV6-5; CDR3aa: CASSYRDYSYEQYF
d_gene: -; j_gene: TRBJ1-3; v_gene: TRBV30; CDR3aa: CAWSSAGISGNTIYF
d_gene: TRBD2; j_gene: TRBJ2-1; v_gene: TRBV30; CDR3aa: CAWSGGGGREQFF
d_gene: TRBD1; j_gene: TRBJ2-3; v_gene: TRBV18; CDR3aa: CASSPRQGTDTQYF
d_gene: TRBD1; j_gene: TRBJ1-1; v_gene: TRBV28; CDR3aa: CASSLFKGQAFF
d_gene: TRBD2; j_gene: TRBJ2-1; v_gene: TRBV30; CDR3aa: CAWSVGTSGGGEQFF
d_gene: TRBD1; j_gene: TRBJ2-5; v_gene: TRBV2; CDR3aa: CASRRDRSLETQYF
d_gene: -; j_gene: TRBJ2-1; v_gene: TRBV7-2; CDR3aa: CASKSGVIQFF
d_gene: -; j_gene: TRBJ2-1; v_gene: TRBV7-8; CDR3aa: CASSLVSGDNEQFF
d_gene: -; j_gene: TRBJ1-6; v_gene: TRBV2; CDR3aa: CASSPQGTNSPLHF
d_gene: -; j_gene: TRBJ1-2; v_gene: TRBV19; CDR3aa: CASSNLQKRGYTF
d_gene: -; j_gene: TRBJ2-7; v_gene: TRBV7-6; CDR3aa: CASSLAPGGEQYF
d_gene: TRBD1; j_gene: TRBJ2-3; v_gene: TRBV12-5; CDR3aa: CASGLVSGQGGDTQYF
d_gene: TRBD1; j_gene: TRBJ1-2; v_gene: TRBV11-3; CDR3aa: CASSPGGPSHLHGYTF
d_gene: -; j_gene: TRBJ1-2; v_gene: TRBV19; CDR3aa: CASSGYGYTF
d_gene: TRBD1; j_gene: TRBJ1-2; v_gene: TRBV7-9; CDR3aa: CASSPRQGYGYTF
d_gene: -; j_gene: TRBJ2-7; v_gene: TRBV6-4; CDR3aa: CASTNPGASYEQYF
d_gene: -; j_gene: TRBJ1-4; v_gene: TRBV10-1; CDR3aa: CASRDEKLFF
d_gene: -; j_gene: TRBJ2-7; v_gene: TRBV2; CDR3aa: CASRDRGQPTYEQYF
d_gene: -; j_gene: TRBJ1-2; v_gene: TRBV6-1; CDR3aa: CASSELNYGYTF
d_gene: TRBD1; j_gene: TRBJ1-2; v_gene: TRBV4-1; CDR3aa: CASSPHHGTGLPYGYTF
d_gene: TRBD2; j_gene: TRBJ2-1; v_gene: TRBV5-4; CDR3aa: CASSSLAGGDNEQFF
d_gene: TRBD1; j_gene: TRBJ2-5; v_gene: TRBV7-8; CDR3aa: CASSHVGQGEETQYF
d_gene: -; j_gene: TRBJ2-7; v_gene: TRBV11-3; CDR3aa: CASSFEKASYEQYF
d_gene: -; j_gene: TRBJ1-2; v_gene: TRBV18; CDR3aa: CASSPRPGGDFDGYTF
d_gene: -; j_gene: TRBJ1-1; v_gene: TRBV7-9; CDR3aa: CASSLRGGQGSYEAFF
d_gene: -; j_gene: TRBJ1-6; v_gene: TRBV25-1; CDR3aa: CASSDIGNSPLHF
d_gene: -; j_gene: TRBJ2-3; v_gene: TRBV7-9; CDR3aa: CASSLWSSNTQYF
d_gene: -; j_gene: TRBJ1-1; v_gene: TRBV29-1; CDR3aa: CSVRVRGTEAFF
d_gene: TRBD1; j_gene: TRBJ1-2; v_gene: TRBV28; CDR3aa: CASSPTGENYGYTF
d_gene: -; j_gene: TRBJ1-1; v_gene: TRBV12-2; CDR3aa: CASRSGPNGTPNAGAFF
d_gene: -; j_gene: TRBJ1-6; v_gene: TRBV4-2; CDR3aa: CASSQEVSGAANSPLHF
d_gene: -; j_gene: TRBJ1-2; v_gene: TRBV2; CDR3aa: CASKGRATYGYTF
d_gene: -; j_gene: TRBJ1-1; v_gene: TRBV30; CDR3aa: CAWAWGWTEAFF
d_gene: -; j_gene: TRBJ2-5; v_gene: TRBV14; CDR3aa: CASSQDGFPVQETQYF
d_gene: TRBD1; j_gene: TRBJ2-4; v_gene: TRBV5-6; CDR3aa: CASSLGPGQGRLAKNIQYF
d_gene: -; j_gene: TRBJ2-2; v_gene: TRBV4-2; CDR3aa: CASSQPNTGELFF
d_gene: TRBD2; j_gene: TRBJ2-2; v_gene: TRBV10-1; CDR3aa: CASSEAWGGNTGELFF
d_gene: TRBD2; j_gene: TRBJ2-3; v_gene: TRBV7-2; CDR3aa: CASSRPGAGGPDTQYF
d_gene: TRBD1; j_gene: TRBJ1-1; v_gene: TRBV30; CDR3aa: CAWSVQGTNTEAFF
d_gene: -; j_gene: TRBJ2-5; v_gene: TRBV6-1; CDR3aa: CASSGRETETQYF
d_gene: -; j_gene: TRBJ1-2; v_gene: TRBV4-3; CDR3aa: CASSRTNEDGYTF